A selection of T cell receptor beta chains follows, all from one sample in a study of cytomegalovirus exposure and HLA in healthy donors. Sequencing was performed with immunoSEQ multiplex PCR; in TCRdb, only in-frame clones are kept and a portion is missing. The sample consists of 250,000 to 350,000 clones, 80% of them appearing once. Sequencing was done on a sample of PBMCs. All receptors derive from a girl aged 2 to 9 in good health and CMV-seronegative. Each CDR3 is given with its conserved first and last residue.

v_gene	j_gene	CDR3aa
TRBV9	TRBJ1-4	CASSVAYGEKLFF
TRBV6-5	TRBJ2-1	CASSLLAGERNEQFF
TRBV5-1	TRBJ1-6	CASSDASSYNSPLHF
TRBV9	TRBJ2-2	CASSVGGTAGAGELFF
TRBV28	TRBJ2-7	CASAPSPYYEQYF
TRBV9	TRBJ2-1	CASSVGGSAGNEQFF
TRBV5-1	TRBJ2-7	CASSPTGGFPTYEQYF
TRBV7-7	TRBJ2-3	CASSPGQGRDTQYF
TRBV28	TRBJ2-2	CASRSGGSENTGELFF
TRBV7-9	TRBJ2-5	CASSLGGQETQYF
TRBV4-1	TRBJ2-5	CASSQGFGGTSETQYF
TRBV13	TRBJ1-2	CASSLGQGTLVNYGYTF
TRBV5-1	TRBJ1-1	CASSLGVGGAEAFF
TRBV6-5	TRBJ2-7	CASSSGTWAEQYF
TRBV9	TRBJ2-7	CASSVTTSGLNEQYF
TRBV6-5	TRBJ1-1	CASSYTNRREAFF
TRBV6-6	TRBJ1-2	CASSSDRGLSNYGYTF
TRBV7-9	TRBJ1-6	CASSLGGTGYSPLHF
TRBV27	TRBJ2-2	CASSEWTGITGELFF
TRBV18	TRBJ1-2	CASSSGEIVYGYTF
TRBV6-5	TRBJ1-2	CASSAQGAKAGYTF
TRBV15	TRBJ2-7	CATSLPPRQIRFPPLYEQYF
TRBV19	TRBJ1-5	CASSTRGQGAGGNQPQHF
TRBV6-1	TRBJ2-5	CASSEPWGGPETQYF
TRBV5-1	TRBJ1-4	CASSFTGGPEEKLFF
TRBV6-1	TRBJ1-1	CASSVTGNTEAFF
TRBV2	TRBJ1-5	CASSEYRVLYQPQHF
TRBV6-1	TRBJ2-5	CASSEALAGGADQETQYF
TRBV2	TRBJ1-2	CASSDRQGYSYGYTF
TRBV19	TRBJ1-1	CASSMSGEGPLGTEAFF
TRBV28	TRBJ1-4	CASSLEVWAGAPEKLFF
TRBV5-8	TRBJ2-1	CASCPFRTSGGFYEQFF
TRBV7-8	TRBJ2-7	CASSFAGSYEQYF
TRBV19	TRBJ2-3	CASSTPGTGPADTQYF
TRBV7-2	TRBJ2-3	CASSLGSGEYTQYF
TRBV7-9	TRBJ2-1	CASSSVVAGGLGFF
TRBV5-4	TRBJ2-1	CASSLDGRADEQFF
TRBV6-6	TRBJ2-3	CASRRGPLGTDTQYF
TRBV5-6	TRBJ1-1	CASRAQGNTEAFF
TRBV7-3	TRBJ2-1	CASSSRAGLAYNEQFF
TRBV9	TRBJ2-7	CASSVVGGEGYEQYF
TRBV5-6	TRBJ2-5	CASSLRGNQETQYF
TRBV28	TRBJ2-5	CASSLSVSGYQETQYF
TRBV4-1	TRBJ2-3	CASSDDRVGGDTQYF
TRBV20-1	TRBJ2-1	CSATGYNEQFF
TRBV27	TRBJ1-2	CASSLYRGLTNYGYTF
TRBV29-1	TRBJ2-7	CSVGAGQGPAYEQYF
TRBV27	.	CASSLGPLGDEQYF
TRBV30	TRBJ2-1	CAWSQRGHAYNEQFF
TRBV5-6	TRBJ2-1	CASSSAVQQFF
TRBV7-9	TRBJ1-1	CSSSSGQGSQEAFF
TRBV11-2	TRBJ1-2	CASSLAGQGGGYTF
TRBV5-6	TRBJ2-3	CASEDRLPRDTQYF
TRBV11-2	TRBJ2-1	CASTPGGQYNEQFF
TRBV9	TRBJ2-2	CASSPPPGGTGELFF
TRBV18	TRBJ1-1	CASSRELRNTEAFF
TRBV4-2	TRBJ1-5	CASSQDHRGNQPQHF
TRBV11-2	TRBJ1-1	CASSLEGRSNTEAFF
TRBV29-1	TRBJ1-2	CSVFPTQGAQVGYTF
TRBV7-9	TRBJ2-1	CASSLVLGRAAQFF